What follows are 32 T cell receptor beta chains derived from one specimen sequenced in a study of T cells in Graves' hyperthyroidism and ophthalmopathy. Amplified TCR beta CDR3 regions derived from RNA transcripts. The primer set for the first-round RT-PCR of the TCR CDR3 was HTBI. TCRdb redid the calling of the multiplex PCR reads with MiXCR, one entry per CDR3 protein. The sample includes under 350,000 distinct CDR3 sequences, roughly an eighth of them seen just once. Specimen: blood. The receptors stem from a woman aged 35 to 49 with Graves' ophthalmopathy.

This clonotype has only a few counts. In nucleotides, the CDR3 is TGTGCCAGCAGTCCAACAGGGGCGGATACGCAGTATTTT. Translation gives CASSPTGADTQYF. The chain carries TRBV7-6 and TRBJ2-3, with TRBD1 identical over 7 bases. The CDR3 covers 13 residues. Germline-derived CDR1 and CDR2 are SGHVS and FNYEAQ. The V segment lost 6 bases and the J segment 6 bases; nucleotides outside the gene matches: 6.

This clonotype was seen at least ten times. The CDR3 bases are TGTGCCAGCAGTCCCGGATGGGACGGCCTGAGCTCCTACGAGCAGTACTTC. Amino acid sequence: CASSPGWDGLSSYEQYF. The chain is built from TRBV27 and TRBJ2-7; D may match TRBD1 or TRBD2 (5 bases each). The CDR3 is made up of 17 amino acids. Germline CDR1 is MNHEY and CDR2 is SMNVEV (reference sequence). The ends were cut back, 5 bases at V and 0 bases at J, with 20 bases in the middle.

The chain is built from TRBV12-3 or TRBV12-4 and TRBJ2-1, with 8 bases that match TRBD2. This CDR3 is 17 amino acids long. J gave up 5 bases and V 3 bases, and 12 bases lay outside the gene matches. CDR3 DNA: TGTGCCAGCAGTTTCACCCGTTGGGGAGCGGGGGACAATGAGCAGTTCTTC. Its protein product is CASSFTRWGAGDNEQFF.

The chain recombines TRBV19 with TRBJ2-5; 8 positions match TRBD1. J was trimmed by 8 bases and V by 9 bases; bases with no gene match: 17. The germline CDR1 and CDR2 sequences are LNHDA and SQIVND (reference sequence). This CDR3 is built from 15 residues. CDR3 amino acids: CASKGVDRDFSTQYF. The CDR3 DNA is TGTGCCAGCAAAGGGGTGGACAGGGACTTTAGTACCCAGTACTTC.

There are many counts of this clonotype. This chain connects TRBV3-1 to TRBJ2-7; no clear D gene. The germline CDR1 and CDR2 sequences are LGHDT and YNNKEL (reference sequence). CDR3 length: 14 amino acids. V lost 1 base to trimming and J lost 2 bases, with 9 bases between them. The CDR3 here is CASSQGEETYEQYF. The CDR3 DNA reads TGTGCCAGCAGCCAAGGGGAAGAAACCTACGAGCAGTACTTC.

Many counts were recorded for this clonotype. This sequence joins TRBV11-2 and TRBJ2-3, with D unclear. This CDR3 contains 9 residues. Trimming took 8 bases from V and 7 from J, leaving 4 bases between them. CDR1 and CDR2 from the germline V gene are SGHAT and FQNNGV. CDR3: CASGNTQYF. The CDR3 bases are TGTGCCAGCGGCAATACGCAGTATTTT.

This clonotype was detected only a few times. The J gene is TRBJ2-2, the V gene TRBV9, with TRBD1 identical over 9 bases. Germline V CDR1 and CDR2: SGDLS, YYNGEE. This CDR3 has 18 amino acids. The V and J ends lost 3 bases and 7 bases, in that order; junction bases with no gene match: 16. The CDR3 DNA reads TGTGCCAGCAGCGGAGGCGTGGGGACAGGGAATAGGATCGGGGAGCTGTTTTTT. Translated: CASSGGVGTGNRIGELFF.

This clonotype has only one observation. The chain links TRBV7-9 to TRBJ1-1; D unresolved. The CDR3 consists of 14 residues. The V end was cut by 6 bases, the J end by 5 bases, with 16 bases between. Germline V gene sequence: CDR1 SEHNR, CDR2 FQNEAQ (reference sequence). The CDR3 coding sequence is TGTGCCAGCAGTCACCCCGGACCTCCGACTGAAGCTTTCTTT. It codes for CASSHPGPPTEAFF.

This clonotype was detected ten times or more. This chain uses TRBV2 with TRBJ2-3; D is possibly TRBD2 (5 bases). Per the germline V gene, CDR1 is SNHLY and CDR2 is FYNNEI. The CDR3 is made up of 15 amino acids. Between the trimmed V and J ends, which lost 1 base and 5 bases, there was a span of 13 bases. The CDR3 coding sequence is TGTGCCAGCAGTGAAGGGACTCACTTGGGAGATACGCAGTATTTT. Translated: CASSEGTHLGDTQYF.

This clonotype was seen many times. The chain is built from TRBV7-8 and TRBJ2-1; 8 nucleotides line up with TRBD2. CDR1 SGHVS and CDR2 FQNEAQ come from the germline V gene. The V segment lost 3 bases and the J segment 7 bases; nucleotides outside the gene matches: 8. The CDR3 runs 15 residues. The CDR3 loop is CASSLERLATNEQFF. CDR3 coding DNA: TGTGCCAGCAGCTTGGAGAGACTAGCGACGAATGAGCAGTTCTTC.

CDR3: CASSRNSREAFF. DNA for the CDR3: TGTGCCAGCAGCCGCAACTCTAGGGAAGCTTTCTTT. The chain recombines TRBV7-7 with TRBJ1-1; D is unresolved. With 5 bases removed from V and 8 bases from J, the gap between germline ends came to 12 bases. The CDR3 has 12 residues. Germline CDR1 and CDR2: SSHAT and FNYEAQ (reference sequence). The full variable domain, its missing parts supplied by reference TRBV7-7 and TRBJ1-1, is GAGVSQSPRYKVTKRGQDVTLRCDPISSHATLYWYQQALGQGPEFLTYFNYEAQPDKSGLPSDRFSAERPEGSISTLTIQRTEQRDSAMYRCASSRNSREAFFGQGTRLTVV.

This clonotype was found many times. The CDR3 spells CASGSHANTGELFF. CDR3 in DNA: TGTGCTAGTGGTTCCCATGCGAACACCGGGGAGCTGTTTTTT. The rearrangement joins TRBV12-5 to TRBJ2-2, with D unclear. Germline V CDR1 and CDR2: LGHNT, FRNRAP. The CDR3 runs 14 residues. With 4 bases removed from V and 0 bases from J, the gap between germline ends came to 6 bases.

This clonotype was counted at least ten times. V is TRBV12-3 or TRBV12-4 and J is TRBJ2-2, with TRBD2 matching 12 bases. The CDR3 runs 17 residues. V gave up 5 bases and J gave up 2 bases; unmatched junction bases: 6. CDR3 residues: CASSETSGSLNTGELFF. CDR3 DNA: TGTGCCAGCAGTGAGACTAGCGGGAGCTTAAACACCGGGGAGCTGTTTTTT.

This chain joins TRBV27 and TRBJ2-4; D gene unclear. Germline CDR1 MNHEY, CDR2 SMNVEV (reference sequence). Trimming cost V 8 bases and J 5 bases, with 16 bases left between them. The CDR3 sequence is 14 residues long. Written as DNA, the CDR3 is TGTGCCAGCGGTTCATCGACAAGGGAAAACATTCAGTACTTC. Its protein product is CASGSSTRENIQYF.

The rearrangement links TRBV7-9 to TRBJ2-3; D is ambiguous. Trimming stripped 4 bases from V and 2 bases from J, with 13 bases between. From germline, CDR1 is SEHNR and CDR2 FQNEAQ (reference sequence). The CDR3 loop spans 15 amino acids. In DNA, the CDR3 is TGTGCCAGCAGCTCTTACCGGACCGTCACAGATACGCAGTATTTT. Translation gives CASSSYRTVTDTQYF.

V usage is TRBV20-1 and J usage is TRBJ1-1; 8 nucleotides match TRBD1. Germline V CDR1 and CDR2: DFQATT, SNEGSKA (reference sequence). V lost 2 bases to trimming and J lost 3 bases; unmatched junction nucleotides: 2. The CDR3 has 13 amino acids. The CDR3 nucleotides read TGCAGTGCTAGAACAGGGGGATACACTGAAGCTTTCTTT. It encodes CSARTGGYTEAFF.

Many counts were recorded for this clonotype. This chain connects TRBV6-5 to TRBJ2-3; D is uncertain. The CDR3 covers 15 residues. V was cut by 2 bases and J by 0 bases, with 9 bases left in between. Germline V gene sequence: CDR1 MNHEY, CDR2 SVGAGI. This chain's CDR3 is CASSYRLQSTDTQYF. CDR3 DNA: TGTGCCAGCAGTTACCGGCTGCAGAGCACAGATACGCAGTATTTT.

This clonotype showed up many times. The chain couples TRBV6-1 to TRBJ1-2, with 7 bases matching TRBD1. CDR1 is MNHNS and CDR2 is SASEGT in the germline V gene. The CDR3 contains 14 residues. J gave up 6 bases and V 3 bases, and 7 bases lay outside the gene matches. The CDR3 spells CASSDLDRVDGYTF. The CDR3 DNA sequence: TGTGCCAGCAGTGACCTTGACAGGGTGGATGGCTACACCTTC.

This clonotype was recorded many times. The V and J genes are TRBV7-8 and TRBJ2-7; D might be TRBD2 (7 bases). Germline loops: CDR1 SGHVS, CDR2 FQNEAQ. Trimming removed 2 bases at V and 6 bases at J, with 17 bases between. There are 15 residues in the CDR3. CDR3 DNA: TGTGCCAGCAGCTTAAGGGTGGGGGGGGCGCTCGAGCAGTACTTC. Translating gives CASSLRVGGALEQYF.

This clonotype was found a few times. The CDR3 DNA reads TGTGCCAGCAGCCCATTAAGGGGGGGGGTTAACTATGGCTACACCTTC. Amino acid sequence: CASSPLRGGVNYGYTF. V and J are TRBV7-9 and TRBJ1-2, with TRBD1 as a possible D gene (6 bases). Trimming stripped 5 bases from V and 1 base from J, with 17 bases between. CDR1 and CDR2 from the germline V gene are SEHNR and FQNEAQ (reference sequence). The CDR3 is made up of 16 amino acids.

There are a few counts of this clonotype. Being one base from a much bigger clone, this may be a read error. This chain connects TRBV6-6 to TRBJ1-1, with D perhaps matching TRBD1 (6 bases). This CDR3 has 16 residues. The V gene's germline CDR1 is MNHNY and CDR2 SVGAGI (reference sequence). The CDR3 region has the DNA TGTGCCAGCAGTTACTCGACAGGACCTCCGCAACCTGAAGTTTTCTTT. It specifies CASSYSTGPPQPEVFF.

The rearrangement uses TRBV6-2 or TRBV6-3 and TRBJ1-2, with 9 bases lining up with TRBD1. J was trimmed by 7 bases and V by 2 bases; bases with no gene match: 5. This CDR3 comprises 14 residues. Germline V gives CDR1 MNHEY, CDR2 SVGEGT. The CDR3 is CASSYGDRDGGYTF. CDR3 coding DNA: TGTGCCAGCAGTTACGGGGACAGGGATGGTGGCTACACCTTC.

Concerning this clonotype itself: Its ends do not fully match the called genes, so a read error is possible. V gene TRBV15 combines with J gene TRBJ2-5; D is undetermined. The CDR3 runs to 13 residues. Germline-derived CDR1 and CDR2 are LNHNV and YYDKDF (reference sequence). The CDR3 reads CATSTMGGEAQYF. The CDR3 region has the DNA TGTGCCACCAGCACCATGGGCGGAGAGGCCCAGTACTTC. The full variable domain, its missing parts supplied by reference TRBV15 and TRBJ2-5, is DAMVIQNPRYQVTQFGKPVTLSCSQTLNHNVMYWYQQKSSQAPKLLFHYYDKDFNNEADTPDNFQSRRPNTSFCFLDIRSPGLGDTAMYLCATSTMGGEAQYFGPGTRLLVL.

The gene calls are TRBV28 and TRBJ2-1; D is undetermined. V was pared by 6 bases and J by 11 bases, with 14 bases between. This CDR3 spans 12 amino acids. Germline CDR1 MDHEN, CDR2 SYDVKM. The DNA of the CDR3 is TGTGCCAGCAGCAAAGGACCGCATCAGCAGTTCTTC. The encoded protein is CASSKGPHQQFF.

On this clonotype: A much larger clone lies a single base off, so this may be a read error. The chain is built from TRBV28 and TRBJ1-2; D gene unclear. Trimming removed 3 bases from V and 8 bases from J, with 13 bases in between. Germline lookup yields CDR1 MDHEN and CDR2 SYDVKM. The CDR3 is made up of 13 amino acids. The CDR3 sequence: CASSFTSGRGYTF. The CDR3 DNA reads as TGTGCCAGCAGTTTTACTTCTGGAAGAGGCTACACCTTC.

The table lists this clonotype with many counts. V usage is TRBV2 and J usage is TRBJ2-2; D might be TRBD1 (5 bases). V lost 7 bases and J 5 bases, leaving 17 bases between the germline ends. Germline V gene sequence: CDR1 SNHLY, CDR2 FYNNEI. The CDR3 consists of 15 residues. The CDR3 loop is CASTRGHPGTGELFF. The CDR3 DNA reads as TGTGCCAGCACGCGTGGCCACCCAGGGACCGGGGAGCTGTTTTTT.

This clonotype appeared many times. The chain links TRBV6-1 to TRBJ2-7, with 8 bases that match TRBD2. The CDR3 length is 14 residues. V was clipped by 5 bases and J by 2 bases; unmatched bases: 5. Germline CDR1 MNHNS, CDR2 SASEGT. Here the CDR3 reads CASSPPGLAYEQYF. For the CDR3, the DNA is TGTGCCAGCAGTCCCCCGGGACTAGCCTACGAGCAGTACTTC.

This clonotype has a count of ten or more. J is TRBJ1-4 and V is TRBV7-6, with D unclear. Germline CDR1 reads SGHVS; CDR2 reads FNYEAQ. Trimming stripped 5 bases from V and 3 bases from J, with 13 bases between. The CDR3 spans 15 residues. CDR3 amino acids: CASSRLGSSNEKLFF. The DNA for the CDR3 is TGTGCCAGCAGCCGTCTTGGTTCGTCTAATGAAAAACTGTTTTTT.

This clonotype was seen only a few times. This rearrangement joins TRBV5-8 to TRBJ1-1; TRBD1 is a possible D gene (6 bases). Germline CDR1 reads SGHTS; CDR2 reads YDEGEE. The CDR3 is made up of 14 amino acids. Trimming shortened V by 1 base and J by 4 bases, and 11 bases separated the two germline ends. CDR3 protein: CASSLLGRGTEAFF. Written as DNA, the CDR3 is TGTGCCAGCAGCTTGCTCGGCAGGGGCACTGAAGCTTTCTTT.

There are a few counts of this clonotype. The chain combines TRBV6-5 with TRBJ2-7; the D call may be TRBD1 or TRBD2 (5 bases each). Germline loops: CDR1 MNHEY, CDR2 SVGAGI. The germline V and J ends were trimmed by 0 bases and 1 base, with 19 bases remaining between them. This CDR3 is 18 amino acids long. CDR3 amino acids: CASSYSGRKGAGSYEQYF. The CDR3 bases are TGTGCCAGCAGTTACTCGGGGCGGAAAGGGGCGGGTTCCTACGAGCAGTACTTC.

The gene calls are TRBV11-2 and TRBJ2-5; D is undetermined. Germline V gives CDR1 SGHAT, CDR2 FQNNGV. The ends were cut back, 3 bases at V and 7 bases at J, with 18 bases in the middle. The CDR3 contains 15 residues. The CDR3 loop reads CASSLFISQDGTQYF. CDR3 in DNA: TGTGCCAGCAGCTTGTTCATCAGTCAGGATGGGACCCAGTACTTC.

There are many counts of this clonotype. V gene TRBV27 combines with J gene TRBJ1-5; D is perhaps TRBD1 (5 bases). Trimming removed 3 bases at V and 5 bases at J, with 8 bases between. Looked up from germline, CDR1 is MNHEY and CDR2 is SMNVEV (reference sequence). This CDR3 has 13 residues. In DNA form, the CDR3 reads TGTGCCAGCAGTTTCCAGGGACATCAGCCCCAGCATTTT. Its translation is CASSFQGHQPQHF.